This T cell receptor beta chain derives from a study of cytomegalovirus exposure and HLA in healthy donors. PCR involved 60 Vbeta and 13 Jbeta primers. Sequencing was performed with immunoSEQ multiplex PCR; in TCRdb, only in-frame clones are kept and a portion is missing. The sample shows about 140,000 clones, 60% to 85% of them seen only once. Broader study findings: The majority of TCR sequences were rare, yet some public TCRs appeared in many donors. Researchers counted around 160 TCR beta chains as cytomegalovirus-associated.

With respect to this clone: Its antigen remains unknown.

V lost 1 base to trimming and J lost 2 bases, with 9 bases between them. The CDR3 contains 13 residues. Germline CDR1 reads GTSNPN; CDR2 reads SVGIG (reference sequence). Among the donors, all were healthy bone marrow donors. The chain carries TRBV30 and TRBJ2-7; D is ambiguous. The receptor was isolated from a young man in good health and CMV-seronegative. The sequenced material came from PBMCs. CDR3 amino acids: CAWSGADPYEQYF. The CDR3 nucleotides are TGTGCCTGGAGTGGGGCCGACCCCTACGAGCAGTACTTC.